The rows below give T cell receptor beta chains drawn from one sample of a study of blood T cell repertoires in COVID-19. Generated by immunoSEQ multiplex PCR, the TCRdb table keeps only in-frame clones and is missing some. The sample lists hundreds of thousands of clones; around 89% were seen once. The specimen sequenced was peripheral blood. These receptors were taken from a woman between 18 and 29 years old with acute or convalescent COVID-19. Each CDR3 is given with its conserved first and last residue. Fields, in order: clone size, V gene, D gene, J gene, CDR3 DNA, CDR3 protein. A D gene is named only where the DNA matches it firmly. Rows may omit the clone size; those that give it use once, few, many or a size class.

>NA|TRBV4-1|TRBD2|TRBJ2-7
TGCGCCAGCAGCCCTCAGGGCCCCAGGGAGGGCGCCTACGAGCAGTACTTC
CASSPQGPREGAYEQYF
>NA|TRBV21-1|NA|TRBJ2-2
TGTGCCAGCAGTGTCAAAACCCTGGGGACTAGCGGGGGGGCCTTTTCCACCTCGGAGCTGTTTTTT
CASSVKTLGTSGGAFSTSELFF
>NA|TRBV18|NA|TRBJ1-5
TGTGCCAGCTCACCAGGGGGAGGGATCCAGCCCCAGCATTTT
CASSPGGGIQPQHF
>NA|TRBV30|TRBD1|TRBJ1-3
TGTGCCTGGAGGGGACCGGGACAGGGGACCTACACCATATATTTT
CAWRGPGQGTYTIYF
>NA|TRBV12-3/TRBV12-4|TRBD1|TRBJ1-6
TGTGCCACTACACCAGGGGGTAATTCACCCCTCCACTTT
CATTPGGNSPLHF
>NA|TRBV18|NA|TRBJ1-2
TGTGCCAGCTCACCACCGACACAGGCTGTTGGCTACACCTTC
CASSPPTQAVGYTF
>NA|TRBV19|NA|TRBJ2-2
TGTGCCAGTAATGGCTGGAGGAACACCGGGGAGCTGTTTTTT
CASNGWRNTGELFF
>NA|TRBV4-1|NA|TRBJ1-6
TGCGCCAGCAGCCAAACCCAGGGCCCTCAGCCCCTCCACTTT
CASSQTQGPQPLHF
>once|TRBV7-6|NA|TRBJ2-3
TGTGCCAGCAGCTTAGCAGGGGCTAGCACAGATACGCAGTATTTT
CASSLAGASTDTQYF
>NA|TRBV5-1|NA|TRBJ1-3
TGCGCCAGCAGCTCGGGACCTGTAGCGGGTGGAAACACCATATATTTT
CASSSGPVAGGNTIYF
>NA|TRBV10-2|TRBD1|TRBJ2-7
TGCGCCAGCAGGGGGGGGACAGGGGGCTCCTACGAGCAGTACTTC
CASRGGTGGSYEQYF
>once|TRBV25-1|NA|TRBJ1-2
TGTGCCAGCAGTGAAGGCCAGGGCCATGGCTACACCTTC
CASSEGQGHGYTF
>NA|TRBV19|NA|TRBJ1-2
TGTGCCAGTAGTTTAGCAGGGGCCGGTAACTATGGCTACACCTTC
CASSLAGAGNYGYTF
>NA|TRBV27|NA|TRBJ2-3
TGTGCCAGCAGTGGGGAGACAGATACGCAGTATTTT
CASSGETDTQYF
>NA|TRBV2|NA|TRBJ2-7
TGTGCCAGCAACTATTTCGGGGACGAGCAGTACTTC
CASNYFGDEQYF
>NA|TRBV7-2|NA|TRBJ2-7
TGTGCCAGCAGCTTAGGGGTCGGGGCCTACGAGCAGTACTTC
CASSLGVGAYEQYF
>NA|TRBV4-2|NA|TRBJ2-2
TGTGCCAGCAACAGGGCGGAGAACACCGGGGAGCTGTTTTTT
CASNRAENTGELFF
>NA|TRBV5-3|TRBD1|TRBJ2-7
TGTGCCAGAAGCTTGAGACAGGGAGACGAGCAGTACTTC
CARSLRQGDEQYF
>NA|TRBV18|NA|TRBJ1-1
TGTGCCAGCTCACCTCGGGGGGGGGACTCTGAAGCTTTCTTT
CASSPRGGDSEAFF
>NA|TRBV25-1|TRBD1|TRBJ2-7
TGTGCCAGCAGTGATCCGACAGGGTCTACCTACGAGCAGTACTTC
CASSDPTGSTYEQYF
>NA|TRBV5-1|NA|TRBJ1-2
TGCGCCAGCAGCTTGGACGGCAGACTAACTAGCTATGGCTACACCTTC
CASSLDGRLTSYGYTF
>NA|TRBV15|TRBD1|TRBJ1-2
TGTGCCACCAGCTCCTCTCGGGTCCTGTGGACAGGTTCTAACTATGGCTACACCTTC
CATSSSRVLWTGSNYGYTF
>NA|TRBV5-8|TRBD2|TRBJ2-1
TGTGCCAGCAGTACCCTAGCGGGGGCGTACAATGAGCAGTTCTTC
CASSTLAGAYNEQFF
>NA|TRBV6-6|NA|TRBJ1-1
TGTGCCAGCAGTTACCTGGCGGGGGCAGGGACTGAAGCTTTCTTT
CASSYLAGAGTEAFF
>NA|TRBV6-5|TRBD1|TRBJ1-5
TGTGCCAGCAGCCCCTTGCGACAGGGACATCAGCCCCAGCATTTT
CASSPLRQGHQPQHF
>NA|TRBV21-1|NA|TRBJ2-1
TGTGCCTCCCTTGGGAGTAGGGAGAATGAGCAGTTCTTC
CASLGSRENEQFF
>NA|TRBV7-2|NA|TRBJ1-2
TGTGCCAGCAGCTTATTAGCAGGGCTCACGTATGGCTACACCTTC
CASSLLAGLTYGYTF
>NA|TRBV11-2|TRBD1|TRBJ1-2
TGTGCCAGCAGCTTAGAGGGGACAGGCCTCTATGGCTACACCTTC
CASSLEGTGLYGYTF
>NA|TRBV7-9|NA|TRBJ1-5
TGTGCCAGCAGCTTGGCTGGGCAGAGAAATCAGCCCCAGCATTTT
CASSLAGQRNQPQHF
>NA|TRBV19|NA|TRBJ1-2
TGTGCCAGTCTTCGTCGCGGTGGCAGCTATGGCTACACCTTC
CASLRRGGSYGYTF
>NA|TRBV7-9|NA|TRBJ1-2
TGTGCCAGCAGCCCCAACAAACAGGACCTCCTCTATGGCTACACCTTC
CASSPNKQDLLYGYTF
>NA|TRBV5-6|NA|TRBJ1-2
TGTGCCAGCAGCTTTGATACGCGCAACTATGGCTACACCTTC
CASSFDTRNYGYTF
>NA|TRBV5-1|NA|TRBJ1-4
TGCGCCAGCAGCACGTGGACCGTAGGGGGTGAAAAACTGTTTTTT
CASSTWTVGGEKLFF
>NA|TRBV9|NA|TRBJ2-1
TGTGCCAGCAGCCCCCGGGGGAGACCCAGGGACCCCCCCTCCTACAATGAGCAGTTCTTC
CASSPRGRPRDPPSYNEQFF
>few|TRBV6-2/TRBV6-3|NA|TRBJ1-2
TGTGCCAGCAGTGGAGGGCCTTCATGGAGGGGCTACACCTTC
CASSGGPSWRGYTF
>NA|TRBV12-5|TRBD1|TRBJ1-4
TGTGCTAGTGGTTTTAGGGGGCTGGGGGAAAAACTGTTTTTT
CASGFRGLGEKLFF
>once|TRBV7-2|NA|TRBJ1-5
TGTGCCAGCAGCTCCACGACAGCGGGAAGTCAGCCCCAGCATTTT
CASSSTTAGSQPQHF
>NA|TRBV6-7|NA|TRBJ1-2
TGTGCCAGCAGACCGAGCGAATCCTATGGCTACACCTTC
CASRPSESYGYTF
>NA|TRBV25-1|TRBD1|TRBJ1-1
TGTGCCAGCAGTGAAACCGGGACAGTTGAAGCTTTCTTT
CASSETGTVEAFF
>NA|TRBV29-1|TRBD1|TRBJ2-7
TGCAGCGCACGGACAGGGACGAACGAGCAGTACTTC
CSARTGTNEQYF
>NA|TRBV2|TRBD1|TRBJ1-2
TGTGCCAGCAGTTCCGACAGGGGGAATTATGGCTACACCTTC
CASSSDRGNYGYTF
>NA|TRBV15|NA|TRBJ1-4
TGTGCCACCAGCAACGGAGGGAATGAAAAACTGTTTTTT
CATSNGGNEKLFF
>NA|TRBV7-2|NA|TRBJ1-2
TGTGCCAGCAGCCGCCCGGACAGTTCTAACTATGGCTACACCTTC
CASSRPDSSNYGYTF
>once|TRBV10-3|TRBD1|TRBJ1-1
TGTGCCAGCGGCAACCACAGGGGCGGGGGGGACACTGAAGCTTTCTTT
CASGNHRGGGDTEAFF
>NA|TRBV6-1|TRBD1|TRBJ1-3
TGTGCCAGCAGTGAAGCTCCGGACAGGGGTCGAAACACCATATATTTT
CASSEAPDRGRNTIYF
>NA|TRBV7-3|NA|TRBJ1-1
TGTGCCAGCAGCTCTCAGGGGAACACTGAAGCTTTCTTT
CASSSQGNTEAFF
>once|TRBV7-2|TRBD1|TRBJ1-2
TGTGCCAGCAGCCCCGACAGGGGAATCGTCTATGGCTACACCTTC
CASSPDRGIVYGYTF
>few|TRBV15|NA|TRBJ1-1
TGTGCCACCAGCAATACGATGGGGGGGCACGATGCTGAAGCTTTCTTT
CATSNTMGGHDAEAFF
>few|TRBV6-5|TRBD2|TRBJ2-2
TGTGCCAGCGCAGGGACTAGCGGGGGTGCCGGGGAGCTGTTTTTT
CASAGTSGGAGELFF
>once|TRBV6-1|TRBD1|TRBJ1-1
TGTGCCAGCAGTGATAGGGGACAGCCGATGAACACTGAAGCTTTCTTT
CASSDRGQPMNTEAFF
>NA|TRBV21-1|NA|TRBJ1-6
TGTGCCAGCCGCCAGGGCGCCTATAATTCACCCCTCCACTTT
CASRQGAYNSPLHF
>NA|TRBV6-5|TRBD2|TRBJ2-3
TGTGCCAGCAGTTCACTAGCGGGGGACCGGGGGACGCAGTATTTT
CASSSLAGDRGTQYF
>NA|TRBV19|TRBD1|TRBJ1-2
TGTGCCAGTACACCCCGAGGGGGCCGGGGCTACACCTTC
CASTPRGGRGYTF
>NA|TRBV5-4|NA|TRBJ1-3
TGTGCCAGCAGCTTGGAGCCTGGAAACACCATATATTTT
CASSLEPGNTIYF
>NA|TRBV5-1|TRBD1|TRBJ2-3
TGCGCCAGCAGCGGGGACAGGGGGTATGGAGATACGCAGTATTTT
CASSGDRGYGDTQYF
>NA|TRBV12-5|NA|TRBJ1-1
TGTGCTAGTGTCGGGGGTGGGGTAAGGGCTTTCTTT
CASVGGGVRAFF
>NA|TRBV7-2|NA|TRBJ2-2
TGTGCCAGCAGCCCCCGGAACACCGGGGAGCTGTTTTTT
CASSPRNTGELFF
>NA|TRBV10-3|TRBD1|TRBJ1-2
TGTGCCATCAGTGGGACAGGGCCGTTCCCTTATGGCTACACCTTC
CAISGTGPFPYGYTF
>NA|TRBV6-2/TRBV6-3|NA|TRBJ2-7
TGTGCCAGCAGTTACTCGATGGGGGGTGAGCAGTACTTC
CASSYSMGGEQYF